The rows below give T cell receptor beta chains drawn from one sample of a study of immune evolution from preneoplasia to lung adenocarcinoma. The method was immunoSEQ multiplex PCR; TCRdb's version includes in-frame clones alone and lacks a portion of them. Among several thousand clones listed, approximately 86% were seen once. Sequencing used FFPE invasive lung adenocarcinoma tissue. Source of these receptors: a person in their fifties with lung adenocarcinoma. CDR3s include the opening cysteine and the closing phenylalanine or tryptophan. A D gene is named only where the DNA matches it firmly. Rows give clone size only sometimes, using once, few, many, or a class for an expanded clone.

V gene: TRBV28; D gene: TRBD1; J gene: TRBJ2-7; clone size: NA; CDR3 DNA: TGTGCCACCTTACCCCCCCCGGGACAGAGCTCCTACGAGCAGTACTTC; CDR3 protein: CATLPPPGQSSYEQYF
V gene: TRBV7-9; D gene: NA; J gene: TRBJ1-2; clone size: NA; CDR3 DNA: TGTGCCAGCACCGAACAAAACTATGGCTACACCTTC; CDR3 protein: CASTEQNYGYTF
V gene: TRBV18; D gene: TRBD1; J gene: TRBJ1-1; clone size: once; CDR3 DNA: TGTGCCAGCTCACAACGAACAGGGGGGAAGAGCACTGAAGCTTTCTTT; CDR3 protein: CASSQRTGGKSTEAFF
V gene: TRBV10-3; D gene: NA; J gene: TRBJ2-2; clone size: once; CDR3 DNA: TGTGCCATCAGTGATCCGGGGCGAGCGAACACCGGGGAGCTGTTTTTT; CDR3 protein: CAISDPGRANTGELFF
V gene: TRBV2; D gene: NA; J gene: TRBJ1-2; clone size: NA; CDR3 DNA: TGTGCCAGCAACACAGGACGGTATGGCTACACCTTC; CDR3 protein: CASNTGRYGYTF
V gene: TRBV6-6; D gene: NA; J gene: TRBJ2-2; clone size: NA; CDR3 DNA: TGTGCCAGCAGTTACGACCGGGAGCTGTTTTTT; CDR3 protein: CASSYDRELFF
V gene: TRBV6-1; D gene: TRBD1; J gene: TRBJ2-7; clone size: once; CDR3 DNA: TGTGCCAGCCCAAGACCGGGACAGACCTACGAGCAGTACTTC; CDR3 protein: CASPRPGQTYEQYF
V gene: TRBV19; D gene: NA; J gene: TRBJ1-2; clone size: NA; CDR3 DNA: TGTGCCAGTAGTTGGAGGGAGTATGGCTACACCTTC; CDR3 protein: CASSWREYGYTF
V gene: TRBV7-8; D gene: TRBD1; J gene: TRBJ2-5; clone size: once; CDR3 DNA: TGTGCCAGCAGCTACGGGACAGAGGCTCCAAGGGAGACCCAGTACTTC; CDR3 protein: CASSYGTEAPRETQYF
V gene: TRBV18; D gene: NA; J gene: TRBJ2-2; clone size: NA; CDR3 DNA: TGTGCCAGCTCAACCCTGGGAGCGGGGAACACCGGGGAGCTGTTTTTT; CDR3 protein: CASSTLGAGNTGELFF
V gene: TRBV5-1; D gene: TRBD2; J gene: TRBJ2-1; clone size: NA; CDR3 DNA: TGCGCCAGCAGGTATAGCGGGGGTAGCTCCTACAATGAGCAGTTCTTC; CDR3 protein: CASRYSGGSSYNEQFF
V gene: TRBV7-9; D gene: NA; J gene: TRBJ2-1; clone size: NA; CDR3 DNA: TGTGCCAGCAGCTTAGAGCGGAGATACAACAATGAGCAGTTCTTC; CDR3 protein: CASSLERRYNNEQFF
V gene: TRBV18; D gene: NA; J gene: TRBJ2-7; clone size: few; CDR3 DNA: TGTGCCAGCTCACCCTCCCAAGACGAGCAGTACTTC; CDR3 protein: CASSPSQDEQYF
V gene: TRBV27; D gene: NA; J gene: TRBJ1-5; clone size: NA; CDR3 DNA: TGTGCCAGCAGTTCGGGGGTTATTGGCAATCAGCCCCAGCATTTT; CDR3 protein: CASSSGVIGNQPQHF
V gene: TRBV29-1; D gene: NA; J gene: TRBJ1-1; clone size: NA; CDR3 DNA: TGCAGCGTTTCCCACACTGAAGCTTTCTTT; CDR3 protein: CSVSHTEAFF
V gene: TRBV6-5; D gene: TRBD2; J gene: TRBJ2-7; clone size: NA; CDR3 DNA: TGCGCCAGCAGCCAATCGGAGGGAGGGCACGAGCAGTACTTC; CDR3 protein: CASSQSEGGHEQYF
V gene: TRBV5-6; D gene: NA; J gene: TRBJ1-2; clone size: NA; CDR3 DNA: TGTGCCAGCAGCCCACGGTCGGTCGCGTATGGCTACACCTTC; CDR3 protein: CASSPRSVAYGYTF
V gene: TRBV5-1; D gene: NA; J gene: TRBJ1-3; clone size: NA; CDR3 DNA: TGCGCCAGCAGCTTGGGCGGGGGCTCTGGAAACACCATATATTTT; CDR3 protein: CASSLGGGSGNTIYF
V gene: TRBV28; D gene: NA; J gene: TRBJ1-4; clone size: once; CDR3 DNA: TGTGCCAGCAGTTGGGCCAAGGGGAAGAAGGAAAAACTGTTTTTT; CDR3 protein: CASSWAKGKKEKLFF
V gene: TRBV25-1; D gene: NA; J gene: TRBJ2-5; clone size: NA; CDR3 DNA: TGTGCCAGCAGTGCCACGATCTTCCAAGAGACCCAGTACTTC; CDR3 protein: CASSATIFQETQYF
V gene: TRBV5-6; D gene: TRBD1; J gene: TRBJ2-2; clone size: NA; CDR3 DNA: TGTGCCAGCAGCTTCCTGACAGGGATGGACGGGGAGCTGTTTTTT; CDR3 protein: CASSFLTGMDGELFF
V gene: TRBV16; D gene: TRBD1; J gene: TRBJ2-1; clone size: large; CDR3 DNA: TGTGCCAGCAGCCAGTGGTCAGGGGGCGTTAATGAGCAGTTCTTC; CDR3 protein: CASSQWSGGVNEQFF
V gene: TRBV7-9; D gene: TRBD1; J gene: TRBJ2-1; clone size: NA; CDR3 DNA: TGTGCCAGCAGCTTAGGACAGGGGGTAAGCTCCTACAATGAGCAGTTCTTC; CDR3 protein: CASSLGQGVSSYNEQFF
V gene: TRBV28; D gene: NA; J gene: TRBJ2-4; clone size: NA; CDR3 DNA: TGTGCCAGCAGGACGGAAAACATTCAGTACTTC; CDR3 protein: CASRTENIQYF
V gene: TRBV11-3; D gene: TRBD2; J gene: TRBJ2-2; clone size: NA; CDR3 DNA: TGTGCCAGCAGTAAGCGGGAGAGCACTTCCGGGGAGCTGTTTTTT; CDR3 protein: CASSKRESTSGELFF
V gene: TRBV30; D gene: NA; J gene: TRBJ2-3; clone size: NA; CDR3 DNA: TGTGCCTGGAGTTCACAGGATCAGCCCCAGTATTTT; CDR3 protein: CAWSSQDQPQYF
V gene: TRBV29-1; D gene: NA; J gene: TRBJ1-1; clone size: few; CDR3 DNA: TGCAGCGTTGACGGTTACACTGAAGCTTTCTTT; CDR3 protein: CSVDGYTEAFF
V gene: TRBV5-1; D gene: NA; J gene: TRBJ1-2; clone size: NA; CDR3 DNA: TGCGCCAGCAGCTTGGCTCCCCCGGCACAGAGCCGGGATGGCTACACCTTC; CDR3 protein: CASSLAPPAQSRDGYTF
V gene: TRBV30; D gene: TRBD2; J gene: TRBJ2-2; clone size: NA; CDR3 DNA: TGTGCCTGGAGTCGAGGGACTAGCGGGGTCACCGGGGAGCTGTTTTTT; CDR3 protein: CAWSRGTSGVTGELFF
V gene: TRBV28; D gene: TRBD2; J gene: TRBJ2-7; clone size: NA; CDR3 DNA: TGTGCCAGCAGTTTATCGGCGGGGGTACCCTACGAGCAGTACTTC; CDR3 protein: CASSLSAGVPYEQYF
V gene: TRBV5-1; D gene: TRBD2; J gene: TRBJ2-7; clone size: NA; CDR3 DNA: TGCGCCAGCAGCGGAGGGACTAGCGGGAGGGAGGAATACTTC; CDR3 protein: CASSGGTSGREEYF
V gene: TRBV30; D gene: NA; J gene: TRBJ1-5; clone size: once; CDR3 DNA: TGTGCCTGGAGTGTACCCCTCCAGTCTCAGCCCCAGCATTTT; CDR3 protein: CAWSVPLQSQPQHF
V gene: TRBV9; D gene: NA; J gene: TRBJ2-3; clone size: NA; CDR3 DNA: TGTGCCAGCAGCGTAGAAAGTCCAGATACGCAGTATTTT; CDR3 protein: CASSVESPDTQYF
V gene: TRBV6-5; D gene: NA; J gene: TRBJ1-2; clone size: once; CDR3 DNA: TGTGCCAGCCGAAAGCAAGGGGGCTATGGCTACACCTTC; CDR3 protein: CASRKQGGYGYTF
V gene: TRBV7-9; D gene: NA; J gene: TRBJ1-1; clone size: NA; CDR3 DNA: TGTGCCAGCAGCCCCTCGGTAAACACTGAAGCTTTCTTT; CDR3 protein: CASSPSVNTEAFF
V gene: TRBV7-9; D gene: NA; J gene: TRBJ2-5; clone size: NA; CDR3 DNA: TGTGCCAGCAACTCAGGGGAGGAGACCCAGTACTTC; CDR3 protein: CASNSGEETQYF
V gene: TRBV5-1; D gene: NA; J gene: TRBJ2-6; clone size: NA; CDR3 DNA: TGCGCCAGCAGCTTGGACGTCGGATCTGGGGCCAACGTCCTGACTTTC; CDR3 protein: CASSLDVGSGANVLTF
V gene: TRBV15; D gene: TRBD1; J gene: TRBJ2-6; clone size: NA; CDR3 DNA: TGTGCCACCAGCAGGACAGGGACTGGGGCCAACGTCCTGACTTTC; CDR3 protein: CATSRTGTGANVLTF
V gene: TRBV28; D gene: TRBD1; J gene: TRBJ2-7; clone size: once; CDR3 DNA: TGTGCCAGCAGAGACAGGGTCTACGAGCAGTACTTC; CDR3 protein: CASRDRVYEQYF
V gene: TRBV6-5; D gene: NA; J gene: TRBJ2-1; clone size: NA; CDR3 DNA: TGTGCCAGCAGTTACTCGGAGGAAAGCTCCTACAATGAGCAGTTCTTC; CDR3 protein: CASSYSEESSYNEQFF
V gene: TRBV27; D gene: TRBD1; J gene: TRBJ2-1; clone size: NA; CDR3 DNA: TGTGCCAGCAGTTTGTCCCGGGACAGGGTTGGCAATGAGCAGTTCTTC; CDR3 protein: CASSLSRDRVGNEQFF
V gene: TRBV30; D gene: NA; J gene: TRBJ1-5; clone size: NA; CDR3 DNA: TGTGCCTGGAGTGGGGCCAATCCCAATCAGCCCCAGCATTTT; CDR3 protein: CAWSGANPNQPQHF
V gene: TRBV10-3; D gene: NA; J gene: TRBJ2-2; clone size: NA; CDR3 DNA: TGTGCCATCAGTGCAGAATCCGGGGAGCTGTTTTTT; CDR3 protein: CAISAESGELFF
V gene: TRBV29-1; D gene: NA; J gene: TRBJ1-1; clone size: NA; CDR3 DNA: TGCAGCGCGCAAGTCAGGGGAGGCACTGAAGCTTTCTTT; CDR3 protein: CSAQVRGGTEAFF
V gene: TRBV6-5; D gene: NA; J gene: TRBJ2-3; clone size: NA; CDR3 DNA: TGTGCCAGCAGTTACTCGACCCCCCCAGGAACAGATACGCAGTATTTT; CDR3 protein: CASSYSTPPGTDTQYF
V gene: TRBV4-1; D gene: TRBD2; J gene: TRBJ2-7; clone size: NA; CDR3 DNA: TGCGCCAGCAGCCAAGCCCTAGCGGGTACCTCCTACGAGCAGTACTTC; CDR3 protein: CASSQALAGTSYEQYF
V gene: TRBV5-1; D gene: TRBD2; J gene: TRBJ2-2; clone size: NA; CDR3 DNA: TGCGCCAGCAGCCCCGGGTATGGGACTAGCGGGACCGGGGAGCTGTTTTTT; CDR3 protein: CASSPGYGTSGTGELFF
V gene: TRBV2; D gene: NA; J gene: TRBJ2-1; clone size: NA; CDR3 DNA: TGTGCCAGCAGTGAGACAGGTTACACCCTGAAGCAGTTCTTC; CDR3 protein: CASSETGYTLKQFF
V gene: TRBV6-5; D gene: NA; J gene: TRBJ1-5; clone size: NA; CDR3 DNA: TGTGCCAGCAGCCTCAGGGGCGTGGGCAATCAGCCCCAGCATTTT; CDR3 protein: CASSLRGVGNQPQHF
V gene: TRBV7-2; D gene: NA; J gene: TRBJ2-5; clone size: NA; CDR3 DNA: TGTGCCAGCAGCTTAGGGGATCAAACGACCCAGTACTTC; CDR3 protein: CASSLGDQTTQYF
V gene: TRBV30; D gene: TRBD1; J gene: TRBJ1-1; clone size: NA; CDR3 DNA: TGTGCCTGGAGCAGAACCGGACAGGGAGTTTTCTTT; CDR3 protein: CAWSRTGQGVFF
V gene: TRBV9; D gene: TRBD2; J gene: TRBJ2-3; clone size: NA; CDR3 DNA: TGTGCCAGCAGCGCGGGACTAGCGGGAGGGATGACAGATACGCAGTATTTT; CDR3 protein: CASSAGLAGGMTDTQYF
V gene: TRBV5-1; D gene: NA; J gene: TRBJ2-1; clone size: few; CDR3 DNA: TGCGCCAGCAGCTTCGGGGAAACCTACAATGAGCAGTTCTTC; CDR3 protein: CASSFGETYNEQFF
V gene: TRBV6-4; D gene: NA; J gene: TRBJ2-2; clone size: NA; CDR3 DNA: TGTGCCAGCAGTGATGAGGTGGGCCGACCTATCGGGGAGCTGTTTTTT; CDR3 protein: CASSDEVGRPIGELFF
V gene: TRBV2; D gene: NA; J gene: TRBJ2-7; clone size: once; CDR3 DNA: TGTGCCAGCAGCGGTACTAGGAACGAGCAGTACTTC; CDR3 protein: CASSGTRNEQYF
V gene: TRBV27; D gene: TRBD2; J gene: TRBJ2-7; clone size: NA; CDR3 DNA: TGTGCCAGCAGTCCGAGACTAGCGGGGTACGAGCAGTACTTC; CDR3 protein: CASSPRLAGYEQYF
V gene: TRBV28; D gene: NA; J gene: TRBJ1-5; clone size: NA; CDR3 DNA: TGTGCCAGCAGTCTAGTAAGCAATCAGCCCCAGCATTTT; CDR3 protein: CASSLVSNQPQHF
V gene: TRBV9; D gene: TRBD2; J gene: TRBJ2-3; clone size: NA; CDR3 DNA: TGTGCCAGCAGCGTAGGGGCGGGGGCAGATACGCAGTATTTT; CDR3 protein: CASSVGAGADTQYF
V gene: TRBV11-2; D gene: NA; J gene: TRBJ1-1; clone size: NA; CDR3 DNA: TGTGCCAGCAGCTTACCCCGGCAGAACACTGAAGCTTTCTTT; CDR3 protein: CASSLPRQNTEAFF